These 4 T cell receptor beta chains were all obtained from the same sample, sequenced in a study of response to subunit inactivated influenza vaccine. TCRdb passed the RT-PCR reads through MiXCR, listing each CDR3 protein once. The sample yields about half a million distinct CDR3 sequences, 25% seen once. The specimen comprised CD4+ T cells sorted from PBMCs, sampled about 5 days after vaccination. The receptor set was obtained from a man aged 50 or older who received an inactivated influenza vaccine.

The V gene is TRBV29-1, the J gene TRBJ2-7; 10 bases line up with TRBD2. The germline CDR1 and CDR2 sequences are SQVTM and ANQGSEA. The CDR3 runs 13 residues. CDR3 amino acids: CRDPSGRVYEQYF. In DNA form, the CDR3 reads TGCAGGGACCCCAGCGGGAGGGTCTACGAGCAGTACTTC.

This chain links TRBV6-2 or TRBV6-3 with TRBJ2-7, with TRBD1 identical over 8 bases. The CDR3 has 14 residues. Germline V lookup: CDR1 MNHEY, CDR2 SVGEGT. With V trimmed by 2 bases and J by 3 bases, 3 bases remained unmatched. CDR3 coding DNA: TGTGCCAGCAGTTACATGGACAGGGTCTACGAGCAGTACTTC. It specifies CASSYMDRVYEQYF.

The chain is built from TRBV10-1 and TRBJ2-1, with 9 bases lining up with TRBD2. Germline V gives CDR1 WNHNN, CDR2 SYGVQD (reference sequence). This CDR3 spans 15 amino acids. V shed 3 bases and J 9 bases; nucleotides not matched to a gene: 9. The CDR3 nucleotides are TGCGCCAGCAGTGATAGTGCGGGGGGGCGAGGTGAGCAGTTCTTC. Translating it yields CASSDSAGGRGEQFF.

With regard to this clonotype: One end of the junction varies from germline; a read error may be responsible. The chain combines TRBV7-2 with TRBJ1-1; D perhaps matches TRBD1 (5 bases). Germline lookup yields CDR1 SGHTA and CDR2 FQGNSA. The CDR3 spans 14 residues. The CDR3 loop is CASSRTTMNTEAYF. The CDR3 nucleotides are TGTGCCAGCAGCCGGACAACCATGAACACTGAAGCTTACTTT. The full variable domain, completed using reference TRBV7-2 and TRBJ1-1, is GAGVSQSPSNKVTEKGKDVELRCDPISGHTALYWYRQSLGQGLEFLIYFQGNSAPDKSGLPSDRFSAERTGGSVSTLTIQRTQQEDSAVYLCASSRTTMNTEAYFGQGTRLTVV.